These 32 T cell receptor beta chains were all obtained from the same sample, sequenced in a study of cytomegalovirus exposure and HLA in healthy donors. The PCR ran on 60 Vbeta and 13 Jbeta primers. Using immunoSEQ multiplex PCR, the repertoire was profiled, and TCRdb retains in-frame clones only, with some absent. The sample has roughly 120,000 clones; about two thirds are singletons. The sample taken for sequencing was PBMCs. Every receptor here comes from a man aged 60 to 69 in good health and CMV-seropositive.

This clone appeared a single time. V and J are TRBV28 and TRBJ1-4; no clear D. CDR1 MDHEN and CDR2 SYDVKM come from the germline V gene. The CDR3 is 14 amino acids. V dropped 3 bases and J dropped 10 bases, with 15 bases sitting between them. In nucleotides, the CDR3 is TGTGCCAGCAGTTTGGGGTTTTTTGAGGGAAAACTGTTTTTT. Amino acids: CASSLGFFEGKLFF.

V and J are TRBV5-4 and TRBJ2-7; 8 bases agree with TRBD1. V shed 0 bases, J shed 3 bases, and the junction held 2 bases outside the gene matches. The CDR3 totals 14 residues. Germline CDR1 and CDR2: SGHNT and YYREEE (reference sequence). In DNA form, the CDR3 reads TGTGCCAGCAGCTTGGGGGACAGGAACTACGAGCAGTACTTC. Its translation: CASSLGDRNYEQYF.

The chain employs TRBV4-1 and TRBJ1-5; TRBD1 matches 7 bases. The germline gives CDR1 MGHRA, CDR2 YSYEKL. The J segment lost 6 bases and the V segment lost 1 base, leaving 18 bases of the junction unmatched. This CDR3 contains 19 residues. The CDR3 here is CASSQVVSAGGAGGQPQHF. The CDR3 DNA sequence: TGCGCCAGCAGCCAAGTCGTTTCGGCAGGGGGTGCGGGGGGTCAGCCCCAGCATTTT.

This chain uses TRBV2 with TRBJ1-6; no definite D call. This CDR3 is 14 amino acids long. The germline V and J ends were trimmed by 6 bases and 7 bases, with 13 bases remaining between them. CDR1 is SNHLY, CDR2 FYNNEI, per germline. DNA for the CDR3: TGTGCCAGCAGGACTTGGGTTAGCAATTCACCCCTCCACTTT. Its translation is CASRTWVSNSPLHF.

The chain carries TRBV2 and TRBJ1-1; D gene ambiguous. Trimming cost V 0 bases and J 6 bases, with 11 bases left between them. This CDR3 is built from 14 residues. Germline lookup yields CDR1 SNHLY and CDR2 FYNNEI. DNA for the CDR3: TGTGCCAGCAGTGAAGCGGGGAGTCGGGCTGAAGCTTTCTTT. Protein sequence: CASSEAGSRAEAFF.

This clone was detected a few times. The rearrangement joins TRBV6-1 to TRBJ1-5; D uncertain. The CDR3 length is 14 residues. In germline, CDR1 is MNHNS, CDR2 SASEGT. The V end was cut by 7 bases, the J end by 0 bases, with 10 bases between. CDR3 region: CASTQSYSNQPQHF. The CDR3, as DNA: TGTGCCAGCACCCAATCCTATAGCAATCAGCCCCAGCATTTT.

In DNA, the CDR3 is TGTGCCAGCCAGGGAAACAATCAGCCCCAGCATTTT. This sequence encodes CASQGNNQPQHF. The J gene is TRBJ1-5, the V gene TRBV5-6; TRBD1 might be the D (5 bases). CDR3 length equals 12 residues. Germline V gene data show CDR1 as SGHDT and CDR2 as YYEEEE. V was trimmed by 7 bases and J by 3 bases, leaving 8 bases between them.

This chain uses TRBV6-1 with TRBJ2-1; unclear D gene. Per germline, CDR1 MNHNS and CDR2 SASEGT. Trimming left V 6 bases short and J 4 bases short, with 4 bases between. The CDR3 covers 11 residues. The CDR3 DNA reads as TGTGCCAGCAGGTATTACAATGAGCAGTTCTTC. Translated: CASRYYNEQFF.

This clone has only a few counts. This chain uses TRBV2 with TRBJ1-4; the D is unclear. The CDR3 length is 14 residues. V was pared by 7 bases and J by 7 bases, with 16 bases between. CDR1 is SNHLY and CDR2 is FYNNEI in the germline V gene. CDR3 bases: TGTGCCAGCACATACTACAACCGGGGTGAAAAACTGTTTTTT. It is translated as CASTYYNRGEKLFF.

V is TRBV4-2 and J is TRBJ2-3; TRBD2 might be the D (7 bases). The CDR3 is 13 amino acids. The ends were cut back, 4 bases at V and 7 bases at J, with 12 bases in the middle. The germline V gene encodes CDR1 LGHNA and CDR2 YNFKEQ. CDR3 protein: CASSRGGGYTQYF. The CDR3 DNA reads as TGTGCCAGCAGCCGGGGGGGCGGGTATACGCAGTATTTT.

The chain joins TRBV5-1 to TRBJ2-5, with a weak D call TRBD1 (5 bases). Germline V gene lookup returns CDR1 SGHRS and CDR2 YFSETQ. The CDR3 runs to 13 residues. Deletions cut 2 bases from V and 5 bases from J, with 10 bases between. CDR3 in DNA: TGCGCCAGCAGCTTCCAGGGTCCGGAGACCCAGTACTTC. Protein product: CASSFQGPETQYF.

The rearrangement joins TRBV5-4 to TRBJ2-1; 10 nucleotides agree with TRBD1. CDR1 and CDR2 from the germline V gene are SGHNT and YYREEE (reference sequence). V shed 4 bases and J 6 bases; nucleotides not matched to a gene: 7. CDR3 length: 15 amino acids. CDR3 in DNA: TGTGCCAGCAGCCCAGGGGACAGGGGAACCAATGAGCAGTTCTTC. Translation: CASSPGDRGTNEQFF.

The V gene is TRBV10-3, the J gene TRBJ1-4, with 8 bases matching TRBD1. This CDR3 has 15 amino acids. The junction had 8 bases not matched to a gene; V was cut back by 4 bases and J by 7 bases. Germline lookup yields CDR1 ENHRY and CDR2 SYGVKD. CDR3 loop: CAISASDRVFEKLFF. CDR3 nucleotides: TGTGCCATCAGTGCTTCGGACAGGGTTTTTGAAAAACTGTTTTTT.

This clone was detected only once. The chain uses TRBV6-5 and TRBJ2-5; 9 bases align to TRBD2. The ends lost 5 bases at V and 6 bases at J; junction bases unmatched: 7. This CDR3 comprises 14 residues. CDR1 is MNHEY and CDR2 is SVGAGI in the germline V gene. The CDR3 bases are TGTGCCAGCAGTCCGGGACTAGCATCGAAGACCCAGTACTTC. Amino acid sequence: CASSPGLASKTQYF.

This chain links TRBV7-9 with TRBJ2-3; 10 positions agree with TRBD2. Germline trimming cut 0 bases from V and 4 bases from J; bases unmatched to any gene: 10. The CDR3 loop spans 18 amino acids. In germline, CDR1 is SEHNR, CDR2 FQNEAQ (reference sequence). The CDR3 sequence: CASSLALSSGGGSDTQYF. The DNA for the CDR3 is TGTGCCAGCAGCTTAGCCCTTTCCAGCGGGGGGGGCTCAGATACGCAGTATTTT.

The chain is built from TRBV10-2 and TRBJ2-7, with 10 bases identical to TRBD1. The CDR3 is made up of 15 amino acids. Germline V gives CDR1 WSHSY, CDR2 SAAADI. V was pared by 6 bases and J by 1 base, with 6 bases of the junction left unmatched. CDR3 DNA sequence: TGCGCCAGCAGAGTCGGGACAGGGGCTTCCTACGAGCAGTACTTC. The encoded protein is CASRVGTGASYEQYF.

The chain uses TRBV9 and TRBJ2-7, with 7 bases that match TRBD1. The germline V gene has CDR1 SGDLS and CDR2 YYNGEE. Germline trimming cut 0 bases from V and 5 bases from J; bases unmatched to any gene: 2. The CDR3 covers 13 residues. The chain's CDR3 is CASSVDQGDEQYF. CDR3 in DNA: TGTGCCAGCAGCGTAGATCAGGGGGACGAGCAGTACTTC.

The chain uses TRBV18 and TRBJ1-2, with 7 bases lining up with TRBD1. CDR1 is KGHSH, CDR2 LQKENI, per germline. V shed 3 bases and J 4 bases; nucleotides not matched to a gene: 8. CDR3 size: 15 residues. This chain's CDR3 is CASSPEGAVGYGYTF. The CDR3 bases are TGTGCCAGCTCACCCGAGGGGGCTGTGGGCTATGGCTACACCTTC. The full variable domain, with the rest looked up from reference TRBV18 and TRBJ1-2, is NAGVMQNPRHLVRRRGQEARLRCSPMKGHSHVYWYRQLPEEGLKFMVYLQKENIIDESGMPKERFSAEFPKEGPSILRIQQVVRGDSAAYFCASSPEGAVGYGYTFGSGTRLTVV.

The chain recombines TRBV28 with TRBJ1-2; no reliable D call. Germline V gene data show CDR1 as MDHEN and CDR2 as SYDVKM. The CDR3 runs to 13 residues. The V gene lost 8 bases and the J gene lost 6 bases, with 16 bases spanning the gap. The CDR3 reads CASREVARDGYTF. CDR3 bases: TGTGCCAGCCGGGAGGTGGCTAGAGATGGCTACACCTTC.

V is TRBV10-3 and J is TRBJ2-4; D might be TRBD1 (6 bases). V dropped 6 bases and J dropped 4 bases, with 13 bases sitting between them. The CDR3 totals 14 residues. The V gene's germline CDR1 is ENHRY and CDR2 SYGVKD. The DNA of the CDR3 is TGTGCCATCAGAGAACAGGGTAAAAAAAACATTCAGTACTTC. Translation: CAIREQGKKNIQYF.

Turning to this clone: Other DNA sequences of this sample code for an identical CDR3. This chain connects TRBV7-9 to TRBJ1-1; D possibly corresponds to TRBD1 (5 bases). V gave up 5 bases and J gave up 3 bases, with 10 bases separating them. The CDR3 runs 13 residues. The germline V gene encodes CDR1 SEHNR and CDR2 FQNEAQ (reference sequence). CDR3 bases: TGTGCCAGCAGCGCTCAGGGTGACACTGAAGCTTTCTTT. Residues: CASSAQGDTEAFF.

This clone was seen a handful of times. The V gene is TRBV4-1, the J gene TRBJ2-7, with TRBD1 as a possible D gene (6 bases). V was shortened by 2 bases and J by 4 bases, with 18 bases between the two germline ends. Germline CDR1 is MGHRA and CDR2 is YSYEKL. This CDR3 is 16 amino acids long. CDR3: CASSQSKDSLLYEQYF. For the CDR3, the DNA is TGCGCCAGCAGCCAATCCAAGGACAGCCTCCTATACGAGCAGTACTTC.

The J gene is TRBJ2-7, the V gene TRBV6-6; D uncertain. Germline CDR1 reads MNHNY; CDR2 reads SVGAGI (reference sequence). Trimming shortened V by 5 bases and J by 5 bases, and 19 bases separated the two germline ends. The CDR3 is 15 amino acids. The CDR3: CASSDDSYAGNEQYF. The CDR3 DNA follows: TGTGCCAGCAGTGATGACTCCTATGCTGGAAACGAGCAGTACTTC.

The CDR3 sequence is CASSRTRLAGGPGELFF. DNA for the CDR3: TGTGCCAGCAGCCGTACGAGACTAGCGGGGGGCCCCGGGGAGCTGTTTTTT. The chain couples TRBV7-3 to TRBJ2-2; 13 nucleotides agree with TRBD2. Germline-derived CDR1 and CDR2 are SGHTA and FQGTGA. The CDR3 totals 17 residues. V dropped 5 bases and J dropped 6; count of bases not matched to a gene: 9.

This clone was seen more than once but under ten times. The CDR3 bases are TGTGCCATCACGGGGGGCCAACTCACCGGGGAGCTGTTTTTT. This sequence encodes CAITGGQLTGELFF. The chain recombines TRBV10-3 with TRBJ2-2; weak D call: TRBD2 (7 bases). V was clipped by 7 bases and J by 4 bases, with 13 bases between them. The length of the CDR3 is 14 residues. Looked up from germline, CDR1 is ENHRY and CDR2 is SYGVKD.

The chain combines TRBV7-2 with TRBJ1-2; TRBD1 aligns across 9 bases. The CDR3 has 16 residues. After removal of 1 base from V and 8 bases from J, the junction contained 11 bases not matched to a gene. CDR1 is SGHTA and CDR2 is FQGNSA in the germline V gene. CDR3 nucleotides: TGTGCCAGCAGCTTAGGGGGGGGGACAGGGCCATTCGGCTACACCTTC. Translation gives CASSLGGGTGPFGYTF.

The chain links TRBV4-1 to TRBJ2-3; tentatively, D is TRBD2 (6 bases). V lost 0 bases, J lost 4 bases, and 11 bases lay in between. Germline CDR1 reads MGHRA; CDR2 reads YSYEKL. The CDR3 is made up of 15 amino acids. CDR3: CASSQEWGVSDTQYF. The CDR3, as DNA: TGCGCCAGCAGCCAAGAATGGGGGGTCTCAGATACGCAGTATTTT.

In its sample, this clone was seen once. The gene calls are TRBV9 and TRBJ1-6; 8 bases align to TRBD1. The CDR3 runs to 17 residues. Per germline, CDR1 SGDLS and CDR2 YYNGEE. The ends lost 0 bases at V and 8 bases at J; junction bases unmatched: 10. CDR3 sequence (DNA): TGTGCCAGCAGCGTAGGCCCCATGGACAGGGCCGATTCACCCCTCCACTTT. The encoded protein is CASSVGPMDRADSPLHF. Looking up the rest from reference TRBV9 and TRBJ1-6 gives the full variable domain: DSGVTQTPKHLITATGQRVTLRCSPRSGDLSVYWYQQSLDQGLQFLIQYYNGEERAKGNILERFSAQQFPDLHSELNLSSLELGDSALYFCASSVGPMDRADSPLHFGNGTRLTVT.

This chain's CDR3 is CASSPAYRNEQFF. As DNA, the CDR3 is TGTGCCAGCAGCCCCGCCTACCGCAATGAGCAGTTCTTC. The V call is TRBV7-6, the J call TRBJ2-1; D not certain. In germline, CDR1 is SGHVS, CDR2 FNYEAQ. Trimming left V 5 bases short and J 6 bases short, with 11 bases between. The CDR3 covers 13 residues.

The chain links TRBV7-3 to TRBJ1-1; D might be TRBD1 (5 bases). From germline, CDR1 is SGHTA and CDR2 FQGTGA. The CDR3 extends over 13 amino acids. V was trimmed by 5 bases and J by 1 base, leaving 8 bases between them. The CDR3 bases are TGTGCCAGCAGCACCGACAGGAACACTGAAGCTTTCTTT. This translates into CASSTDRNTEAFF.

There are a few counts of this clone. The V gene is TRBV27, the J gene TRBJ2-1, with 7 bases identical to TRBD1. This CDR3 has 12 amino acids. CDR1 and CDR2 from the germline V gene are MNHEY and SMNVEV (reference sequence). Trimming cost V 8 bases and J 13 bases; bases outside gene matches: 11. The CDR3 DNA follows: TGTGCCAGCTCTTCAGGGGGAATGGGACAGTTCTTC. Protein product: CASSSGGMGQFF.

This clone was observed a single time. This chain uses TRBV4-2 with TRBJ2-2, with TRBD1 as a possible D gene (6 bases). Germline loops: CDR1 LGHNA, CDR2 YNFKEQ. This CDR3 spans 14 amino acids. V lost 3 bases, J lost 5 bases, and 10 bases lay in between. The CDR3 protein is CASSQQGWTGELFF. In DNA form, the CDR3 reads TGTGCCAGCAGCCAGCAGGGGTGGACCGGGGAGCTGTTTTTT.